This T cell receptor (beta chain) came from a study of blood T cell repertoires in COVID-19. V was clipped by 2 bases and J by 10 bases, with 9 bases between them. The CDR3 is made up of 12 amino acids. The germline V gene has CDR1 SGHTA and CDR2 FQGNSA. The method was immunoSEQ multiplex PCR; TCRdb's version includes in-frame clones alone and lacks a portion of them. The sample carries approximately 150,000 clones, about 92% recorded once. The source material was peripheral blood. The TCR was taken from a woman aged 55 to 70 with COVID-19, enrolled during active disease. The chain uses TRBV7-2 and TRBJ2-1; D is perhaps TRBD2 (5 bases). CDR3 coding DNA: TGTGCCAGCAGCTTATTCGGGGTGGAGCAGTTCTTC. Amino acid sequence: CASSLFGVEQFF. Variable domain in full (rest from reference TRBV7-2 and TRBJ2-1): GAGVSQSPSNKVTEKGKDVELRCDPISGHTALYWYRQSLGQGLEFLIYFQGNSAPDKSGLPSDRFSAERTGGSVSTLTIQRTQQEDSAVYLCASSLFGVEQFFGPGTRLTVL.